This T cell receptor beta chain was sequenced in a study of shared clonotypes between healthy human individuals. CDR1 and CDR2 from the germline V gene are MDHEN and SYDVKM. Trimming took off 6 bases at V and 4 bases at J, with 11 bases between the two ends. This CDR3 spans 13 amino acids. This clone was recorded once. The protocol was immunoSEQ multiplex PCR, while the TCRdb copy is restricted to in-frame clones and leaves out a portion. The profile shows about 2.4 million clones, roughly 93% of them singletons. This receptor was obtained from a man younger than 35 in good health. Some clones in this sample may be carry-over from other donors' samples. The chain has TRBV28 and TRBJ2-3; no clear D. Sequencing input: naive CD4+ T cells from PBMCs. Subset noted: CD45RA+ positively selected. CDR3 sequence reads: CASSRLSPDTQYF. In DNA, the CDR3 is TGTGCCAGCAGCCGGCTGTCCCCAGATACGCAGTATTTT.